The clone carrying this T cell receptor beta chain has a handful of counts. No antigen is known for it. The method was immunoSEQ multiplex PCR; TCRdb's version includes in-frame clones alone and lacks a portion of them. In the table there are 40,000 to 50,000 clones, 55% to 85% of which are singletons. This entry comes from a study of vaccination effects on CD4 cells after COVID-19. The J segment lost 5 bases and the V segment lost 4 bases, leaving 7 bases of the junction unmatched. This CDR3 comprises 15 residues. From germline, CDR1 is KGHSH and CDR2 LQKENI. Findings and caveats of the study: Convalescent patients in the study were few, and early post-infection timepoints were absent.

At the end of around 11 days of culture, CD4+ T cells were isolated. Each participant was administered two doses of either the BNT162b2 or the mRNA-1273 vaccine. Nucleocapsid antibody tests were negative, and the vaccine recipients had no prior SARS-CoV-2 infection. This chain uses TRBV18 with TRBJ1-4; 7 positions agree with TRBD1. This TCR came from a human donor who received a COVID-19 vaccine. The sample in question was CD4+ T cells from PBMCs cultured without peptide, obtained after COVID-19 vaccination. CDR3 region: CASSRDRARNEKLFF. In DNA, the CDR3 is TGTGCCAGCTCACGAGACAGGGCCCGCAATGAAAAACTGTTTTTT.